A selection of T cell receptor beta chains follows, all from one sample in a study of blood T cell repertoires in COVID-19. Produced via immunoSEQ multiplex PCR; TCRdb's table is partial and in-frame only. This repertoire shows 55,000 to 65,000 clones, approximately 91% found once; its top ten account for approximately 1.6%. Sequencing used peripheral blood. These receptors were taken from a human donor in a cohort sampled during active COVID-19. Both conserved end residues are part of each CDR3. The D gene is left open where the match is weak.

v_call	d_call	j_call	cdr3_nt	cdr3_aa
TRBV19	.	TRBJ1-1	TGTGCCAGTAGTATACGACAGCGCACTGAAGCTTTCTTT	CASSIRQRTEAFF
TRBV11-2	.	TRBJ2-5	TGTGCCAGCAGCTTAGATCCCGGCCACGGGTCGGTGGAGACCCAGTACTTC	CASSLDPGHGSVETQYF
TRBV7-9	.	TRBJ2-3	TGTGCCAGCAGCGCTCGCGGGGGCCAAGGGGATACGCAGTATTTT	CASSARGGQGDTQYF
TRBV7-6	TRBD1	TRBJ1-2	TGTGCCAGCAGCGAAGACAGGGGATATGGCTACACCTTC	CASSEDRGYGYTF
TRBV28	.	TRBJ2-7	TGTGCCAGCAGTTTACGCAGCGAGCAGTACTTC	CASSLRSEQYF
TRBV23-1	TRBD2	TRBJ2-7	TGCGCCAGCAGTCAATCGGGAGGGCTAGCGGTTCCCCTTTGTTACGAGCAGTACTTC	CASSQSGGLAVPLCYEQYF
TRBV2	.	TRBJ2-7	TGTGCCAGCAGTGATGGCGGAGGGAGTTCGGAGCAGTACTTC	CASSDGGGSSEQYF
TRBV6-4	TRBD2	TRBJ2-1	TGTGCCAGCAGTTCCCTAGCGGGAGGGCCTCATGAGCAGTTCTTC	CASSSLAGGPHEQFF
TRBV6-2/TRBV6-3	.	TRBJ2-3	TGTGCCAGCAGTCGAATACTAGGGTTTCCAGATACGCAGTATTTT	CASSRILGFPDTQYF
TRBV6-5	TRBD2	TRBJ2-2	TGTGCCAGCAATCGAGCGGGAGGGGCCGCCGGGGAGCTGTTTTTT	CASNRAGGAAGELFF
TRBV6-1	TRBD2	TRBJ2-7	TGTGCCAGCAGTGTTGGAGCAAGCGGGAGGGCCTACGAGCAGTACTTC	CASSVGASGRAYEQYF
TRBV6-6	TRBD1	TRBJ1-1	TGTGCCAGCAATCCACCCACAGGGGGAAGAATCACTGAAGCTTTCTTT	CASNPPTGGRITEAFF
TRBV29-1	TRBD1	TRBJ1-1	TGCAGCGTTGATCGGGACAGGGGGACTGAAGCTTTCTTT	CSVDRDRGTEAFF
TRBV5-4	.	TRBJ1-1	TGTGCCAGCAGCTCTCAGGGGAAGTGGGGCACTGAAGCTTTCTTT	CASSSQGKWGTEAFF
TRBV24-1	TRBD1	TRBJ2-5	TGTGCCACCAGTGATTTGGGGACAGGAGTAGAGACCCAGTACTTC	CATSDLGTGVETQYF
TRBV27	TRBD1	TRBJ2-7	TGTGCCAGCAGTTACCGGGACAGGGGTTACGAGCAGTACTTC	CASSYRDRGYEQYF
TRBV11-2	TRBD1	TRBJ2-5	TGTGCCAGCAGCTTCCGGGACAGGGTTATCGAGACCCAGTACTTC	CASSFRDRVIETQYF